A selection of T cell receptor beta chains follows, all from one sample in a study of blood T cells in healthy people across ages. TCRdb used MiXCR to reprocess the 5' RACE reads, holding one entry per CDR3 protein. The sample contains about 930,000 distinct CDR3 sequences, 25% to 30% of which appear only once. These data also formed part of another study, on T cells of mothers and their children.

Material for sequencing was blood. The origin of the receptors is a woman between 35 and 50 years old in good health. CDR3s include the opening cysteine and the closing phenylalanine or tryptophan. Rows may omit the clone size; those that give it use once, few, many or a size class.

clone size	V gene	CDR3 protein
NA	TRBV7-9	CASSLSAGGISTDTQYF
many	TRBV7-9	CASSQVSNEQYF
few	TRBV24-1	CATSDQPGYEQYF
many	TRBV29-1	CSSLQGNGYTF
NA	TRBV6-1	CASSEVAGPSYNEQFF
many	TRBV7-8	CASSSFLGGDNEQFF
NA	TRBV7-2	CASSLEGFVYEQYF
few	TRBV11-2	CASSFGGGEWTDTQYF
NA	TRBV30	CAWSVGTGIIEAFF
many	TRBV6-5	CASSYGPGQPYGYTF
NA	TRBV5-1	CASSPETGTEAFF
many	TRBV20-1	CSATAVGVGGANVLTF
many	TRBV28	CASSHRQGAVSYNEQFF
many	TRBV10-3	CAISDLAGARSYNEQFF
NA	TRBV28	CASSRSGYNNEQFF
few	TRBV3-1	CASSALAEEQYF
few	TRBV7-2	CASSSVDRGTDTQYF
NA	TRBV7-3	CASSSGNRGTDTQYF